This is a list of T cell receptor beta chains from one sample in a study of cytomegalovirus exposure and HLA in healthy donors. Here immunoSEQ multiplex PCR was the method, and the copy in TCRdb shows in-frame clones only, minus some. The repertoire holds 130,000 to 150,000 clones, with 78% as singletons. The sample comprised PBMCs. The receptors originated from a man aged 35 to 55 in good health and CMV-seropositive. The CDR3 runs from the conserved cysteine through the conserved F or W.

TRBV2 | CASTGGRRDREETQYF
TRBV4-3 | CASSHGLTNEQFF
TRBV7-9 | CAGRLAGGNGELFF
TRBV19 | CASMRLVAGYTGELFF
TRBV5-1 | CASSRGTGEETQYF
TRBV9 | CASSVDPYSYEQYF
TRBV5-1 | CASSGTSGRGGNEQFF
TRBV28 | CASSRRTGINEKLFF
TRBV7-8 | CASSLWTGGRTGELFF
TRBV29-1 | CSVRPGGYTDTQYF
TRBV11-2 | CASNLPGAQETQYF
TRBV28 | CASSLGQGVNYGYTF
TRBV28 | CASSFGGNTEAFF
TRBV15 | CATSRGGGRAYNEQFF
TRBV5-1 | CASSLTSGQETQYF
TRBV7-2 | CASSFQTSGSETQYF
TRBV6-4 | CASSGGRNTGELFF
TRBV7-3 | CASSLDRGRDTFF
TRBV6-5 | CASSYGGRTGTEAFF
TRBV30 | CAWSVHRDTQYF
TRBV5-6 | CASLRYEQYF
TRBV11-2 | CASSTRLSSYEQYF
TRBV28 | CASSDFIETSGRAKRKLNNEQFF
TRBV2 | CASGGVPNEKLFF